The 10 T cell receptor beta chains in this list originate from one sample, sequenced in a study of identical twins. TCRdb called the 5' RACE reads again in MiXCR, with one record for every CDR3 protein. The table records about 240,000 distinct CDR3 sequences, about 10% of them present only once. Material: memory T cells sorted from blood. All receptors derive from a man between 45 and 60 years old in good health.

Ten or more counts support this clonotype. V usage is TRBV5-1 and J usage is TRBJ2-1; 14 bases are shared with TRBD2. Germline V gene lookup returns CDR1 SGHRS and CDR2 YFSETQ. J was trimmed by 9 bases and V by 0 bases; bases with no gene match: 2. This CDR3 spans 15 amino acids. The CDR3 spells CASSLGLAGGSEQFF. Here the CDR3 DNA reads TGCGCCAGCAGCTTGGGACTAGCGGGAGGGAGTGAGCAGTTCTTC.

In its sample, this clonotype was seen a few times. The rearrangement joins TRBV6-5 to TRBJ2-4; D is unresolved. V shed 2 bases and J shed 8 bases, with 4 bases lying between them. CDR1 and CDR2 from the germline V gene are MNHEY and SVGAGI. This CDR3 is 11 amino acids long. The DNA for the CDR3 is TGTGCCAGCAGTTACATGGACATTCAGTACTTC. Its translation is CASSYMDIQYF.

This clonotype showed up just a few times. CDR3 region: CASSPIGDPKQPQHF. The CDR3 bases are TGTGCCAGCTCACCGATAGGGGACCCCAAACAGCCCCAGCATTTT. This chain uses TRBV18 with TRBJ1-5; D is possibly TRBD1 (5 bases). The germline V gene has CDR1 KGHSH and CDR2 LQKENI. Trimming cost V 3 bases and J 7 bases, with 16 bases left between them. The CDR3 is 15 amino acids.

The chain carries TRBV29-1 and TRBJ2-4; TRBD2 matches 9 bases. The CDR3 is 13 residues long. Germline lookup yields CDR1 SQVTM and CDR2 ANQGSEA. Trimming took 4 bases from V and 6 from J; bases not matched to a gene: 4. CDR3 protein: CSVGGLAGNIQYF. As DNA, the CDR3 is TGCAGCGTTGGGGGACTAGCCGGAAACATTCAGTACTTC.

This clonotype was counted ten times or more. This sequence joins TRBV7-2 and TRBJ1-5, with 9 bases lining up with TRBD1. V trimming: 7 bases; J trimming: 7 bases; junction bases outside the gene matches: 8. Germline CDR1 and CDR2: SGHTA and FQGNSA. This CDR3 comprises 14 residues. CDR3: CASTRQGEGQPQHF. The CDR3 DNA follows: TGTGCCAGCACCCGACAGGGGGAAGGACAGCCCCAGCATTTT.

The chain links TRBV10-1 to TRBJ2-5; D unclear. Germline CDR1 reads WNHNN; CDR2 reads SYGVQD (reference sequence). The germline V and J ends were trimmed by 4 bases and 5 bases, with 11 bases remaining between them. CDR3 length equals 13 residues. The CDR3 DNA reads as TGCGCCAGCAGTGTCGCGGCAGCGGAGACCCAGTACTTC. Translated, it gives CASSVAAAETQYF.

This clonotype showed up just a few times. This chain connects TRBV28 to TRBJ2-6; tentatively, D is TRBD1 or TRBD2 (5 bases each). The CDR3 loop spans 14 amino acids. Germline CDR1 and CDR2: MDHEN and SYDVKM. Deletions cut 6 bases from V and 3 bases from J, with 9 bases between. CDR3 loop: CASSRGGGANVLTF. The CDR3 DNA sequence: TGTGCCAGCAGCCGTGGGGGTGGGGCCAACGTCCTGACTTTC.

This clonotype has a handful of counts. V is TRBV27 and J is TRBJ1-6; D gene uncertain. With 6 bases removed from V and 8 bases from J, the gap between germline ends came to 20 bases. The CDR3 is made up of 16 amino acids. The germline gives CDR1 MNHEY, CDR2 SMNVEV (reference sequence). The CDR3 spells CASSPRTRLGDSPLHF. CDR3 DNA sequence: TGTGCCAGCAGCCCACGGACGCGACTCGGTGATTCACCCCTCCACTTT.

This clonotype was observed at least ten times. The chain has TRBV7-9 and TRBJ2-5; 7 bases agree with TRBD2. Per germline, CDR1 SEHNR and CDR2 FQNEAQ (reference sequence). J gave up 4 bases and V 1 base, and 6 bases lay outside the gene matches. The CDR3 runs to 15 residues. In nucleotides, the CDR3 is TGTGCCAGCAGCTTAGGAGCGGGAATCGGAGAGACCCAGTACTTC. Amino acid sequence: CASSLGAGIGETQYF.

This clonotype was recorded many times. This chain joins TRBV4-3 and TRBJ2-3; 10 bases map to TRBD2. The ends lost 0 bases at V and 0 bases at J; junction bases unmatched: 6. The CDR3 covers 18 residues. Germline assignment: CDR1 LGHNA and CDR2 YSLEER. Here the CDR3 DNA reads TGCGCCAGCAGCCAAGAACCCCCTAGCGGGGGTAGCACAGATACGCAGTATTTT. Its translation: CASSQEPPSGGSTDTQYF.